These T cell receptor beta chains were read from a single sample in a study of cytomegalovirus exposure and HLA in healthy donors. Data came from immunoSEQ multiplex PCR; TCRdb stores just in-frame clones and leaves some out. The data contain 160,000 or so clones, roughly 84% of them singletons. The sequenced sample consisted of PBMCs. These receptors were obtained from a woman aged 18-29 years in good health and CMV-seronegative. Both conserved end residues are part of each CDR3. The D gene is left open where the match is weak. Expanded clones get a size class; other rows say once, few or many, or leave the size out.

>TRBV6-1|TRBJ1-5|-|-
TGTGCCAGCAGTGAATTCTATCAGCCCCAGCATTTT
CASSEFYQPQHF
>TRBV5-1|TRBJ1-1|-|TRBD1
TGCGCCAGCAGCTTGGACAGGGGTTCTGAAGCTTTCTTT
CASSLDRGSEAFF
>TRBV29-1|TRBJ1-6|-|TRBD1
TGCAGCGTGCGGACAGGGGGTAACACGTCACCCCTCCACTTT
CSVRTGGNTSPLHF
>TRBV19|TRBJ1-5|once|-
TGTGCCAGTAGTATAACTGTATCAGCGTTGCCCCAGCATTTT
CASSITVSALPQHF
>TRBV5-4|TRBJ1-2|-|-
TGTGCCAGCAGCTTGGCGGCAGGGGAGCACTATGGCTACACCTTC
CASSLAAGEHYGYTF
>TRBV14|TRBJ1-1|-|TRBD1
TGTGCCAGCAGCCAAACTAATTACAGGGGCGGGAACACTGAAGCTTTCTTT
CASSQTNYRGGNTEAFF
>TRBV5-6|TRBJ2-7|-|-
TGTGCCAGCAGCAGACGAAGACAAGCCTACGAGCAGTACTTC
CASSRRRQAYEQYF
>TRBV7-8|TRBJ1-1|-|TRBD1
TGTGCCAGCAGTACAGGGGAGAACACTGAAGCTTTCTTT
CASSTGENTEAFF
>TRBV6-1|TRBJ1-5|once|-
TGTGCCAGCAGTGAAATCGGCGGTTTGAATAGCAATCAGCCCCAGCATTTT
CASSEIGGLNSNQPQHF
>TRBV5-4|TRBJ1-4|-|-
TGTGCCAGCAGCTTGGGGGGGTATAGCGGAGAAAAACTGTTTTTT
CASSLGGYSGEKLFF
>TRBV19|TRBJ1-5|-|-
TGTGCCAGTAGTATGGCTGGGGGGTATAGCAATCAGCCCCAGCATTTT
CASSMAGGYSNQPQHF
>TRBV7-8|TRBJ2-3|-|TRBD1
TGTGCCAGCAGCGGCTACGGGACAGGGACCACAGATACGCAGTATTTT
CASSGYGTGTTDTQYF
>TRBV6-5|TRBJ2-1|-|TRBD1
TGTGCCAGCAGTTACGCCGACAGGGTCTTGCAGTTCTTC
CASSYADRVLQFF
>TRBV9|TRBJ1-6|once|-
TGTGCCAGCAGCGTAGGACTCTCAAGGGGCTCCTATAATTCACCCCTCCACTTT
CASSVGLSRGSYNSPLHF
>TRBV15|TRBJ1-5|-|-
TGTGCCACCAGCAGAGATACGGGGATTCGCAATCAGCCCCAGCATTTT
CATSRDTGIRNQPQHF
>TRBV10-2|TRBJ2-5|-|TRBD1
TGCGCCAGCAGAGACAGGGGGGAGACCCAGTACTTC
CASRDRGETQYF
>TRBV25-1|TRBJ1-2|-|TRBD1
TGTGCCAGCAGTGACTCCGGGACAGGGTGGACCTATGGCTACACCTTC
CASSDSGTGWTYGYTF
>TRBV30|TRBJ1-6|once|TRBD1
TGTGCCTGGAGTCCTGACAGGGCTGTTGGTTCACCCCTCCACTTT
CAWSPDRAVGSPLHF
>TRBV18|TRBJ2-7|-|TRBD1
TGTGCCAGCTCACCACCGGGACAGGCCTACGAGCAGTACTTC
CASSPPGQAYEQYF
>TRBV28|TRBJ1-3|-|TRBD1
TGTGCCAGCAGCCCCGCGGACAGGGGGCCAGGCTCTGGAAACACCATATATTTT
CASSPADRGPGSGNTIYF